These 12 T cell receptor beta chains were all obtained from the same sample, sequenced in a study of T cells after posttransplantation cyclophosphamide. Repertoires were generated with immunoSEQ multiplex PCR, while TCRdb's copy carries only in-frame clones and drops some. The repertoire has 66,000 or so clones, around 93% of them found once; the top ten carry around 3.1%. The sequenced material came from PBMCs. The receptors here all came from a woman aged 30 to 39 in good health and a related stem cell transplant donor.

Details on this clone: Other DNA sequences of this sample code for an identical CDR3. The rearrangement links TRBV11-3 to TRBJ1-1, with 11 bases identical to TRBD1. The CDR3 totals 15 residues. Germline CDR1 reads SGHNT; CDR2 reads YENEEA. The V and J ends lost 5 bases and 3 bases, in that order; junction bases with no gene match: 5. CDR3: CASSPGQGVDTEAFF. The CDR3 DNA follows: TGTGCCAGCAGCCCGGGACAGGGGGTCGACACTGAAGCTTTCTTT.

The chain employs TRBV2 and TRBJ2-1; D is perhaps TRBD1 (6 bases). CDR1 and CDR2 (germline): SNHLY, FYNNEI. Trimming took off 4 bases at V and 8 bases at J, with 9 bases between the two ends. The CDR3 has 12 amino acids. The CDR3 spells CASSGGPDEQFF. CDR3 in DNA: TGTGCCAGCAGTGGGGGGCCCGATGAGCAGTTCTTC.

This clone was recorded only once. This chain links TRBV7-2 with TRBJ2-5, with 8 nucleotides matching TRBD2. This CDR3 has 16 residues. Germline lookup yields CDR1 SGHTA and CDR2 FQGNSA. J lost 4 bases, V lost 5 bases, and 12 bases had no gene match. CDR3 protein: CASSRGDSGAPETQYF. For the CDR3, the DNA is TGTGCCAGCAGCCGAGGTGATAGCGGGGCTCCAGAGACCCAGTACTTC.

The V gene is TRBV5-4, the J gene TRBJ2-1, with D perhaps TRBD1 (7 bases). Deletions cut 4 bases from V and 0 bases from J, with 23 bases between. CDR3 length: 19 residues. CDR1 and CDR2 (germline): SGHNT, YYREEE (reference sequence). The CDR3 sequence: CASSLRRGVGRRSYNEQFF. The CDR3 region has the DNA TGTGCCAGCAGCCTCCGCAGGGGGGTCGGCCGGCGCTCCTACAATGAGCAGTTCTTC.

This clone came up a few times. This chain uses TRBV4-3 with TRBJ1-2; 8 bases are shared with TRBD1. CDR3 length equals 17 residues. Trimming cost V 1 base and J 5 bases; bases outside gene matches: 12. Germline CDR1 and CDR2: LGHNA and YSLEER. The CDR3 nucleotides read TGCGCCAGCAGCCAAGTAAACTCAGGGGGCGGGGGATATGGCTACACCTTC. Protein product: CASSQVNSGGGGYGYTF.

The V gene is TRBV19, the J gene TRBJ1-4; possible D gene TRBD1, 6 bases. The CDR3 has 14 amino acids. Trimming removed 7 bases at V and 7 bases at J, with 16 bases between. Germline V CDR1 and CDR2: LNHDA, SQIVND (reference sequence). The CDR3 DNA reads TGTGCCAGTAACCCCCAGGGGTGGGCTGAAAAACTGTTTTTT. Translated, it gives CASNPQGWAEKLFF.

The chain joins TRBV11-1 to TRBJ2-5; 12 bases line up with TRBD2. CDR3 size: 16 residues. Germline V gives CDR1 SGHAT, CDR2 FQDESV (reference sequence). The J segment lost 5 bases and the V segment lost 6 bases, leaving 10 bases of the junction unmatched. This CDR3 reads CASSRSSGGAQETQYF. The CDR3 DNA sequence: TGTGCCAGCAGTCGCTCTAGCGGGGGGGCCCAGGAGACCCAGTACTTC.

There are a few counts of this clone. V usage is TRBV11-3 and J usage is TRBJ2-1; D remains ambiguous. This CDR3 is built from 13 residues. V was cut by 1 base and J by 5 bases, with 6 bases left in between. Germline V gene data show CDR1 as SGHNT and CDR2 as YENEEA. The CDR3 region is CASSLARNNEQFF. For the CDR3, the DNA is TGTGCCAGCAGCTTAGCCCGGAACAATGAGCAGTTCTTC. Together with reference TRBV11-3 and TRBJ2-1, the CDR3 gives the full variable domain: EAGVVQSPRYKIIEKKQPVAFWCNPISGHNTLYWYLQNLGQGPELLIRYENEEAVDDSQLPKDRFSAERLKGVDSTLKIQPAELGDSAVYLCASSLARNNEQFFGPGTRLTVL.

The J gene is TRBJ2-7, the V gene TRBV11-3; TRBD2 might be the D (7 bases). Deletions cut 5 bases from V and 0 bases from J, with 17 bases between. The CDR3 has 16 amino acids. From germline, CDR1 is SGHNT and CDR2 YENEEA. CDR3 sequence (DNA): TGTGCCAGCAGCCTGGGTGGGGGGGCGAGCTCCTACGAGCAGTACTTC. Its translation is CASSLGGGASSYEQYF.

The chain joins TRBV4-3 to TRBJ1-6, with D unclear. The CDR3 runs to 14 residues. Germline V gene data show CDR1 as LGHNA and CDR2 as YSLEER. Trimming removed 0 bases at V and 9 bases at J, with 9 bases between. CDR3 DNA sequence: TGCGCCAGCAGCCAAGAGGGAGTGGGTTCACCCCTCCACTTT. Translation: CASSQEGVGSPLHF.

V is TRBV27 and J is TRBJ1-1; 9 positions match TRBD1. V shed 8 bases and J 0 bases; nucleotides not matched to a gene: 13. The CDR3 covers 17 residues. Germline values: CDR1 MNHEY, CDR2 SMNVEV (reference sequence). The CDR3 DNA reads TGTGCCAGCCGGCCCGAAAGGACAGGGGTTATGAACACTGAAGCTTTCTTT. This sequence encodes CASRPERTGVMNTEAFF.

This chain joins TRBV7-8 and TRBJ1-1; D gene unclear. Trimming removed 5 bases from V and 4 bases from J, with 14 bases in between. This CDR3 spans 14 amino acids. CDR1 SGHVS and CDR2 FQNEAQ come from the germline V gene. CDR3 amino acids: CASSPSAVATEAFF. Written as DNA, the CDR3 is TGTGCCAGCAGCCCATCCGCGGTCGCCACTGAAGCTTTCTTT. The full variable domain, in which reference TRBV7-8 and TRBJ1-1 provide the parts outside the CDR3, is GAGVSQSPRYKVAKRGQDVALRCDPISGHVSLFWYQQALGQGPEFLTYFQNEAQLDKSGLPSDRFFAERPEGSVSTLKIQRTQQEDSAVYLCASSPSAVATEAFFGQGTRLTVV.